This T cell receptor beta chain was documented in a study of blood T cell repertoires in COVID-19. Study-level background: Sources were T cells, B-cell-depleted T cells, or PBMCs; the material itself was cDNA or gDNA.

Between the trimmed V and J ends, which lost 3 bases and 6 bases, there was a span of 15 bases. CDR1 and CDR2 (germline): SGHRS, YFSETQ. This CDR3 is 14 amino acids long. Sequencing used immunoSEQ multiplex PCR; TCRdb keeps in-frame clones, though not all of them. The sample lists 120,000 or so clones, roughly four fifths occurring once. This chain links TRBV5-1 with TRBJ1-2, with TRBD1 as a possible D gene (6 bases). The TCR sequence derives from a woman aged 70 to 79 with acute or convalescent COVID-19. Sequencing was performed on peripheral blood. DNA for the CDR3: TGCGCCAGCAGCTCCCAGGGGCTAGAGGATGGCTACACCTTC. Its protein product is CASSSQGLEDGYTF.